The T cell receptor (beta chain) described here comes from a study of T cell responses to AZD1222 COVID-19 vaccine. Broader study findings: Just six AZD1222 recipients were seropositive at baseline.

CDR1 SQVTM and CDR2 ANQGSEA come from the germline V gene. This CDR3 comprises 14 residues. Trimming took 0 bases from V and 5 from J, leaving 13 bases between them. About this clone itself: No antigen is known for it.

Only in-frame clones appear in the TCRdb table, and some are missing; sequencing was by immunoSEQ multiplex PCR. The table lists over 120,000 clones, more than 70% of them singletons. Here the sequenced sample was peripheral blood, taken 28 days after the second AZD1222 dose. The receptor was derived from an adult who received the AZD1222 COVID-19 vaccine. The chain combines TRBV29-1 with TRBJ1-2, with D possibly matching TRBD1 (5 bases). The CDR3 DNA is TGCAGCGTTGAAGACACAGTGGGGGATTATGGCTACACCTTC. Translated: CSVEDTVGDYGYTF. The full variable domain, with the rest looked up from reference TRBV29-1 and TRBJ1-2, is SAVISQKPSRDICQRGTSLTIQCQVDSQVTMMFWYRQQPGQSLTLIATANQGSEATYESGFVIDKFPISRPNLTFSTLTVSNMSPEDSSIYLCSVEDTVGDYGYTFGSGTRLTVV.